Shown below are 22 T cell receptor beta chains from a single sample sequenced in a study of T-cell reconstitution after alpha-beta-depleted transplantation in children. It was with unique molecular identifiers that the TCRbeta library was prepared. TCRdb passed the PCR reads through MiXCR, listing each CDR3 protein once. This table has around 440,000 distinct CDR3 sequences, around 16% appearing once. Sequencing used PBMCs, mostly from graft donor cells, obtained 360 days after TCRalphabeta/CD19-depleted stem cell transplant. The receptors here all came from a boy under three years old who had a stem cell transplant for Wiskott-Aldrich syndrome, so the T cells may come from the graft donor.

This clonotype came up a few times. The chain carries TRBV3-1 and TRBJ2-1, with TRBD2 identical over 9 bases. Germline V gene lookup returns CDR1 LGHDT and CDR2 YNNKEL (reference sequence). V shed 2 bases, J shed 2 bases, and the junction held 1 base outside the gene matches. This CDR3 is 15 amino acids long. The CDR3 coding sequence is TGTGCCAGCAGCCAATCTAGCGGGACCTACAATGAGCAGTTCTTC. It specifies CASSQSSGTYNEQFF.

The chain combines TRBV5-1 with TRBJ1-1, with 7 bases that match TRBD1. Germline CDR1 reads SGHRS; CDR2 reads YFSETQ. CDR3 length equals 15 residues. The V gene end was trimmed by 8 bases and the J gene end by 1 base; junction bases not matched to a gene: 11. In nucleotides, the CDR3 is TGCGCCAGTCGACAGGGCCTATCTGAGAACACTGAAGCTTTCTTT. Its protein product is CASRQGLSENTEAFF.

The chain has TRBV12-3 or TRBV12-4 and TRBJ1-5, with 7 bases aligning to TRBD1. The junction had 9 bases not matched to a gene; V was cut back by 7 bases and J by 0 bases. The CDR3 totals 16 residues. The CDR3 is CASNIQGKYSNQPQHF. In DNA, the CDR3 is TGTGCCAGCAACATACAGGGGAAATATAGCAATCAGCCCCAGCATTTT.

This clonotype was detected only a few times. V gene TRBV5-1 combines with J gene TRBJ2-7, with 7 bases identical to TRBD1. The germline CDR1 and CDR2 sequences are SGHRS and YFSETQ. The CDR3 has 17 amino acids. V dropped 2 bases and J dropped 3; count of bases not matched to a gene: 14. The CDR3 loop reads CASSFRPVGTAIYEQYF. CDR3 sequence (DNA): TGCGCCAGCAGCTTCAGGCCGGTCGGGACAGCCATCTACGAGCAGTACTTC.

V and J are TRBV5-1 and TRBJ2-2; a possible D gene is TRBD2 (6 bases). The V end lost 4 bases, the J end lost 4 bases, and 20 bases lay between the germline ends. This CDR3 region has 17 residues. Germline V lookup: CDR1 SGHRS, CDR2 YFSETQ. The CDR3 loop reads CASSPTRGALGTGELFF. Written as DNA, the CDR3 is TGCGCCAGCAGCCCGACCCGCGGGGCCCTGGGCACCGGGGAGCTGTTTTTT.

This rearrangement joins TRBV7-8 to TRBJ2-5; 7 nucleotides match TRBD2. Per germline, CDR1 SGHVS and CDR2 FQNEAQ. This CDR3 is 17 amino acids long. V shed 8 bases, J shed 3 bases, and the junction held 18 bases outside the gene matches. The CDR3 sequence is CASQRLQGRGRKETQYF. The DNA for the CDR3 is TGTGCCAGCCAGCGGCTACAAGGGAGGGGTCGCAAAGAGACCCAGTACTTC. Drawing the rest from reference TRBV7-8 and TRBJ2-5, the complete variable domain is GAGVSQSPRYKVAKRGQDVALRCDPISGHVSLFWYQQALGQGPEFLTYFQNEAQLDKSGLPSDRFFAERPEGSVSTLKIQRTQQEDSAVYLCASQRLQGRGRKETQYFGPGTRLLVL.

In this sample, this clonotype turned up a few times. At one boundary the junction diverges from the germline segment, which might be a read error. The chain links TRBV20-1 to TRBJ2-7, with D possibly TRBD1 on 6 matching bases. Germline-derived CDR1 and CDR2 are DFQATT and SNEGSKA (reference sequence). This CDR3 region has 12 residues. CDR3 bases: TGCAGTGCCAGAGGGGGAATTTACGAGCAGTACTTC. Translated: CSARGGIYEQYF.

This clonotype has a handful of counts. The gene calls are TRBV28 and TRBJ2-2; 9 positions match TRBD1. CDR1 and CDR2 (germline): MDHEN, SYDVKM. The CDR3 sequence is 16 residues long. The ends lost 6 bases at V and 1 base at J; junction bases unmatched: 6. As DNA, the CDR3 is TGTGCCAGCAGCCTAAACAGGGGGCAGAACACCGGGGAGCTGTTTTTT. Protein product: CASSLNRGQNTGELFF.

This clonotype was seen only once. CDR3 coding DNA: TGCGCCAGCAGCCAAGCGCTAGCGGGTGAGGGGTACAATGAGCAGTTCTTC. Amino acid sequence: CASSQALAGEGYNEQFF. The rearrangement links TRBV4-3 to TRBJ2-1, with 8 positions matching TRBD2. CDR1 and CDR2 (germline): LGHNA, YSLEER. V gave up 1 base and J gave up 4 bases; unmatched junction bases: 9. The CDR3 length is 17 residues.

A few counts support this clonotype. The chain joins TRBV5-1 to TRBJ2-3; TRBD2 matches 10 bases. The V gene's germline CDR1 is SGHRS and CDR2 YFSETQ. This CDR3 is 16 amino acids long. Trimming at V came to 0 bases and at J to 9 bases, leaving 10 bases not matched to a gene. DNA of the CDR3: TGCGCCAGCAGCTTGGGCGGTTTGGTAGCGGGAGGCACGCAGTATTTT. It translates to CASSLGGLVAGGTQYF.

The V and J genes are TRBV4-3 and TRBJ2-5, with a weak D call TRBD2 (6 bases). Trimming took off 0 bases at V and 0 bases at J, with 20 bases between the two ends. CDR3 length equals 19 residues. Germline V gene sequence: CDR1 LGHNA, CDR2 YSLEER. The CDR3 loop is CASSQDPPGTRPYQETQYF. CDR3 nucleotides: TGCGCCAGCAGCCAAGATCCACCCGGGACTCGCCCTTACCAAGAGACCCAGTACTTC.

DNA of the CDR3: TGCGCCAGAAGGGCAGGGACAGGGAACAATCAGCCCCAGCATTTT. Amino acids: CARRAGTGNNQPQHF. The V call is TRBV4-1, the J call TRBJ1-5, with 9 bases aligning to TRBD1. The V segment lost 9 bases and the J segment 3 bases; nucleotides outside the gene matches: 9. Germline lookup yields CDR1 MGHRA and CDR2 YSYEKL. This CDR3 region has 15 residues.

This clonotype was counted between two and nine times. Here the CDR3 DNA reads TGTGCCATCAGCTCGGGGACAGGGGAACAAGAGACCCAGTACTTC. Residues: CAISSGTGEQETQYF. The chain has TRBV10-3 and TRBJ2-5; TRBD1 matches 10 bases. Looked up from germline, CDR1 is ENHRY and CDR2 is SYGVKD. This CDR3 comprises 15 residues. V was clipped by 6 bases and J by 2 bases; unmatched bases: 6.

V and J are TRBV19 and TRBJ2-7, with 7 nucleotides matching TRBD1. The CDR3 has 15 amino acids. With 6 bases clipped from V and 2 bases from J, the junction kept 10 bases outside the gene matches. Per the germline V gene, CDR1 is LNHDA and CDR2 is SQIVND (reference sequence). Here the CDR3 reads CASSNRGKGPYEQYF. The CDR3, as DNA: TGTGCCAGTAGCAACAGGGGAAAGGGTCCCTACGAGCAGTACTTC.

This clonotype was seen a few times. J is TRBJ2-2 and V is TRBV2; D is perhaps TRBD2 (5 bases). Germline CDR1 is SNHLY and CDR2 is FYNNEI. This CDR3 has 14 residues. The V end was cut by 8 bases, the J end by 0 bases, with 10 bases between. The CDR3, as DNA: TGTGCCAGCTCGGGGTCGGCGAACACCGGGGAGCTGTTTTTT. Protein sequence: CASSGSANTGELFF.

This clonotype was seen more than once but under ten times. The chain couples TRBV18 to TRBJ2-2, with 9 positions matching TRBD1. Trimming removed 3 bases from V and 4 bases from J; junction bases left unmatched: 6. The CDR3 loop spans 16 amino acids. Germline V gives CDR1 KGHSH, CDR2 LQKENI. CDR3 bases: TGTGCCAGCTCACCCGGGACAGGGTTGTTCACCGGGGAGCTGTTTTTT. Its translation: CASSPGTGLFTGELFF.

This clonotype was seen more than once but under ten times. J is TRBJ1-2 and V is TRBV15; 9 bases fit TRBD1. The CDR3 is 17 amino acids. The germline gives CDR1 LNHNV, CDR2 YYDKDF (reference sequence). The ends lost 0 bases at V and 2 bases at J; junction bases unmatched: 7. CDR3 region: CATSRDLSGQGNYGYTF. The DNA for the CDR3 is TGTGCCACCAGCAGAGATTTAAGTGGACAGGGGAACTATGGCTACACCTTC.

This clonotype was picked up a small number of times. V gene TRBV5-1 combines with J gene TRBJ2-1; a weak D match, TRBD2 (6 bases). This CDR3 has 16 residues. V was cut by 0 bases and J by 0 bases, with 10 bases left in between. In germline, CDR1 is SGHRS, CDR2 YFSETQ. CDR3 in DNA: TGCGCCAGCAGCTTGGGAGGGAGGCCCTCCTACAATGAGCAGTTCTTC. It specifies CASSLGGRPSYNEQFF.

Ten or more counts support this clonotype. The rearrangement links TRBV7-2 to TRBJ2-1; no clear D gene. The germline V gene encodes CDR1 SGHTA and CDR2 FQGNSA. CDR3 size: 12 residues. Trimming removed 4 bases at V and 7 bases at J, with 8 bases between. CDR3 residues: CASSSPWNEQFF. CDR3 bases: TGTGCCAGCAGCTCTCCGTGGAATGAGCAGTTCTTC.

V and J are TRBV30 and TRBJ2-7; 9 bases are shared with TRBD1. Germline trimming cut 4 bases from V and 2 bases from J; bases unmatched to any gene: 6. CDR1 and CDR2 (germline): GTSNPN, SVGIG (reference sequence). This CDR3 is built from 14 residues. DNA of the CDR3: TGTGCCTGGACTCGGGACAGGGCTACCTACGAGCAGTACTTC. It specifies CAWTRDRATYEQYF.

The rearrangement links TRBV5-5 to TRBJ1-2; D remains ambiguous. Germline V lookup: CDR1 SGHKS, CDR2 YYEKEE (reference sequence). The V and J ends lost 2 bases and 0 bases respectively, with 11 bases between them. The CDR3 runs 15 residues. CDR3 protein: CASSLTASANYGYTF. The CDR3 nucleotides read TGTGCCAGCAGCTTAACAGCGTCAGCTAACTATGGCTACACCTTC.

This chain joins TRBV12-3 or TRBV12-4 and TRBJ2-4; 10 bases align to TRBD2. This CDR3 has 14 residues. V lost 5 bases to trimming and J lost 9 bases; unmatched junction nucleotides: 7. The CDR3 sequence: CASSITSGAVIQYF. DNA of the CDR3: TGTGCCAGCAGTATTACTAGCGGGGCGGTCATTCAGTACTTC.